This TCR beta chain stems from a study of radiotherapy plus CTLA-4 blockade in lung cancer (dated by TCRdb to the late 2010s). Background for the entire study: Among enrolled patients, around 20% had an objective response and 31% reached disease control. General study outcomes and caveats: After treatment with radiotherapy and ipilimumab, TCR clones that originated in tumors expanded in peripheral blood. Early dynamic changes in blood T cell clones, together with increased serum interferon-beta after radiation, were reported as the strongest predictors of response.

In this study, focal radiation therapy paired with CTLA-4 blockade (ipilimumab) was tested in patients who had chemo-refractory metastatic non-small-cell lung cancer. In its sample, this clone was seen a few times. There is no known antigen for this receptor. No qualities accompany the bases; no much larger clone lies one base away. In the germline V gene (reference sequence), CDR1 corresponds to WNHNN and CDR2 to SYGVQD. Trimming leaves V shorter by 1 base and J shorter by 4 bases, with the junction holding 3 bases beyond the gene matches. The CDR3 holds 14 amino acids from the cysteine to the phenylalanine. Just the 42-base CDR3 DNA is kept, in frame starting at base 1. Libraries were constructed by the immunoSEQ multiplex PCR assay. The source is immuneACCESS, and TCRdb retained only in-frame sequences with V and J called. Part of the clones is not carried over; for the studies checked, unresolved V genes explain less than half of this, and the remainder is unexplained. The sample table holds about 25,000 clones, of which 71% were seen once. Roughly 3% of the sample belongs to the ten largest clones.

The chain is encoded by TRBV10-1 joined to TRBJ1-1, and TRBD1 aligns with 7 junction nucleotides. The sequencing here drew on peripheral blood, taken from a patient treated with radiotherapy plus ipilimumab. The sequence was collected from a human donor with non-small cell lung cancer whose response to radiotherapy plus ipilimumab could not be evaluated. The base sequence is TGCGCCAGCAGTGAGTTGAACAGGGGCACTGAAGCTTTCTTT. This translates into CASSELNRGTEAFF.